This TCR beta chain was retrieved from a study of T-cell memory formation after mild COVID-19. Via MiXCR, TCRdb re-called the 5' RACE reads, giving one row per CDR3 protein. The table has 550,000 to 700,000 distinct CDR3 sequences, approximately 19% seen once. Study-wide points: What remained unconfirmed was the SARS-CoV-2 specificity of second-wave clones peaking on day 37.

The table lists this clonotype with a few counts. Its antigen is unknown. The CDR3 runs 15 residues. Germline values: CDR1 SGHTA, CDR2 FQGNSA. V lost 4 bases and J lost 5; bases outside the gene matches: 9. The specimen was PBMCs or a T cell subset sorted from them (not recorded which). V is TRBV7-2 and J is TRBJ1-2, with 8 bases matching TRBD1. The receptor's source is an adult woman who had mild COVID-19 (a few samples of this study predate the infection). Cell type and time point are not known. Written as DNA, the CDR3 is TGTGCCAGCAGCTCTTGGACAGGGACTGAGTATGGCTACACCTTC. Translated: CASSSWTGTEYGYTF. Full variable domain (rest looked up from reference TRBV7-2 and TRBJ1-2): GAGVSQSPSNKVTEKGKDVELRCDPISGHTALYWYRQSLGQGLEFLIYFQGNSAPDKSGLPSDRFSAERTGGSVSTLTIQRTQQEDSAVYLCASSSWTGTEYGYTFGSGTRLTVV.